This entry lists 5 T cell receptor beta chains sequenced from one sample in a study of Ad26.COV2.S vaccination and SARS-CoV-2 variants. The treatment denotes: some 19 received Ad26.COV2.S at low or high dose, single or two shots; 5 received placebo; per-sample allocation not given. All samples were drawn on day 63, counting from the first vaccine or placebo injection. Here immunoSEQ multiplex PCR was the method, and the copy in TCRdb shows in-frame clones only, minus some. Of fewer than 800,000 clones listed, about 89% are singletons. Material: peripheral blood, obtained in a trial of Ad26.COV2.S vaccine versus placebo. The receptors derive from a person aged 18-60 years who received the Ad26.COV2.S COVID-19 vaccine or a placebo.

The chain carries TRBV7-9 and TRBJ1-1; D remains unclear. Germline V gene lookup returns CDR1 SEHNR and CDR2 FQNEAQ (reference sequence). Trimming removed 5 bases at V and 1 base at J, with 17 bases between. The CDR3 is 16 amino acids. The CDR3 nucleotides read TGTGCCAGCAGCCAAGACCCTACAGAGCCGAACACTGAAGCTTTCTTT. Translating gives CASSQDPTEPNTEAFF.

The chain has TRBV4-2 and TRBJ2-5, with D perhaps matching TRBD2 (6 bases). Trimming left V 5 bases short and J 2 bases short, with 12 bases between. Germline assignment: CDR1 LGHNA and CDR2 YNFKEQ. This CDR3 spans 14 amino acids. CDR3 in DNA: TGTGCCAGCAGCTCAAGCCGGGAGCAAGAGACCCAGTACTTC. This sequence encodes CASSSSREQETQYF.

V and J are TRBV6-6 and TRBJ1-1; 7 bases fit TRBD1. The CDR3 has 14 amino acids. Trimming at V came to 6 bases and at J to 1 base, leaving 5 bases not matched to a gene. Per the germline V gene, CDR1 is MNHNY and CDR2 is SVGAGI (reference sequence). The CDR3 region has the DNA TGTGCCAGCAGCAAACAGGGGCAGAACACTGAAGCTTTCTTT. Translating gives CASSKQGQNTEAFF.

V usage is TRBV19 and J usage is TRBJ2-7; 7 bases agree with TRBD2. Germline V CDR1 and CDR2: LNHDA, SQIVND (reference sequence). This CDR3 has 14 amino acids. V gave up 0 bases and J gave up 3 bases; unmatched junction bases: 2. CDR3 sequence (DNA): TGTGCCAGTAGTATAGATGGCGGGGGCTACGAGCAGTACTTC. Translation gives CASSIDGGGYEQYF.

This chain uses TRBV7-2 with TRBJ1-6; a weak D match, TRBD1 (5 bases). The CDR3 has 12 residues. CDR1 is SGHTA, CDR2 FQGNSA, per germline. V was shortened by 7 bases and J by 10 bases, with 11 bases between the two germline ends. CDR3 bases: TGTGCCAGCACCTCCGGGGACTCACCCCTCCACTTT. As protein: CASTSGDSPLHF.